The sequence of this TCR beta chain was determined in a study of blood T cell repertoires in COVID-19. Using immunoSEQ multiplex PCR, the repertoire was profiled, and TCRdb retains in-frame clones only, with some absent. This sample carries some 51,000 clones, 75% to 95% of them seen once, and the ten largest clones take roughly 6.2%. CDR3 length equals 17 residues. The V gene's germline CDR1 is SGHRS and CDR2 YFSETQ. V was shortened by 4 bases and J by 0 bases, with 17 bases between the two germline ends. This receptor was obtained from a man aged 35 to 55 with acute or convalescent COVID-19. The sequencing input was peripheral blood. The chain recombines TRBV5-1 with TRBJ1-5; TRBD1 might be the D (6 bases). CDR3 sequence: CASSTGPGGPSNQPQHF. CDR3 nucleotides: TGCGCCAGCAGCACTGGCCCCGGGGGGCCTAGCAATCAGCCCCAGCATTTT.